This TCR beta chain was captured by sequencing in a study of cytomegalovirus exposure and HLA in healthy donors (dated by TCRdb to the late 2010s). Background for the entire study: According to a later analysis, the 120 or so validation repertoires were produced on the same platform as the roughly 700 repertoires of the first cohort. The study aimed to test whether cataloging public T cell receptors could reveal signatures of past pathogen exposure. Besides the first cohort of approximately 710 subjects, a separate validation cohort made up of 120 or so different subjects was used. The study combined high-throughput TCR immunosequencing, statistical association of individual TCRs with disease status, and machine learning to predict cytomegalovirus infection status.

The germline V gene encodes CDR1 SGHRS and CDR2 YFSETQ. From the cysteine through the phenylalanine, the CDR3 covers 16 amino acids. Only the CDR3 part of the read is kept: 48 bases, read in frame from the first base. After removal of 3 bases from V and 3 bases from J, the junction retains 7 bases not matched to a gene. Of note for this clone: The target of this receptor is not known. No per-base quality is available; no much larger clone lies one base away.

The investigation overall reported the following: The classifier was reported to diagnose cytomegalovirus status with high specificity and sensitivity in both the original cohort and the validation cohort. The study listed approximately 160 TCR beta chains as associated with cytomegalovirus. The authors suggested that the approach could potentially be extended to other disease states and immunological phenotypes. Most TCR sequences were seen in very few donors, while some public TCRs were found in many individuals. A few of the identified cytomegalovirus-associated TCR beta chains were confirmed in vitro to be specific for cytomegalovirus antigens. In a later analysis, TCRs clustered in the first cohort were found to also tend to co-occur in the roughly 130 validation repertoires, with about 94% of cluster scores above 0. A later analysis had no HLA typing for the validation cohort, so co-occurrence there was scored across all 130 or so repertoires.

The donors belonged to the validation cohort of around 120 subjects, which was separate from the roughly 700-subject first cohort. Receptor amplification or capture employed the immunoSEQ multiplex PCR assay. In the source study's methods: A statistical classification framework was built for diagnosing cytomegalovirus status from the catalog of TCR beta chain sequences. TCRdb provides this immuneACCESS table in a form limited to in-frame rearrangements. Some clones are lacking; in checked studies, under half of them reflect an unresolved V gene, and why the rest are absent is not known. That table gives V, J and clone size, and the DNA gave D and trimming. In this sample the table shows around 120,000 clones, about 82% of which occur a single time. The ten largest clones capture about 5.3% of the sample.

This receptor chain uses TRBV5-1 and TRBJ2-3, and 10 junctional nucleotides match TRBD2. This TCR was sampled from a man between 18 and 35 years old in good health and CMV-seronegative. Sequenced sample: PBMCs. The CDR3 protein: CASSSTSGLGTDTQYF. The sequence in DNA is TGCGCCAGCAGCTCGACTAGCGGGCTGGGAACAGATACGCAGTATTTT.